This TCR beta chain was recovered during a study of early stage breast cancer tumors. Study context: Most invasive tumors, about 80% of the 16, were ER+/PR+/HER2-. Among around 12 ER+/PR+/HER2- tumors, eight were ductal, four lobular. Study results and caveats: Chain pairing and CD4, CD8 or FOXP3 expression were not captured.

Assay used: immunoSEQ multiplex PCR; TCRdb lists only in-frame clones, some missing. The data show tens of thousands of clones, roughly 84% seen once. The CDR3 loop spans 13 amino acids. V was shortened by 0 bases and J by 5 bases, with 8 bases between the two germline ends. Germline values: CDR1 SGHDT, CDR2 YYEEEE. Concerning this clone: Its antigen is undetermined.

The sample comprised blood. This chain uses TRBV5-6 with TRBJ1-1; D is unclear. The sequence was collected from a person aged 60 to 70 with breast cancer. CDR3 in DNA: TGTGCCAGCAGCTTGGCCATGGCGACTGAAGCTTTCTTT. Encoded protein: CASSLAMATEAFF.